This TCR beta chain was observed in a study of T cell responses to AZD1222 COVID-19 vaccine. Findings and limits, study-wide: The reported proportion of spike-specific TCRs targeting unmutated variant regions was nearly half.

Germline V gene lookup returns CDR1 MDHEN and CDR2 SYDVKM. The CDR3 is 14 amino acids. V lost 6 bases to trimming and J lost 4 bases, with 13 bases between them. With regard to this clone: Its cognate antigen is unknown.

Profiling relied on immunoSEQ multiplex PCR, and the TCRdb table lists in-frame clones only, not all of them. The sample yields about 190,000 clones, 80% to 90% seen once. The sample consisted of peripheral blood, taken on day 0 of MenACWY control vaccination. The chain combines TRBV28 with TRBJ1-3; D remains ambiguous. This clonotype was sampled from an adult in good health. The CDR3: CASSPLGTGNTIYF. The DNA for the CDR3 is TGTGCCAGCAGCCCATTGGGAACCGGAAACACCATATATTTT. The full variable domain, rest sourced from reference TRBV28 and TRBJ1-3, is DVKVTQSSRYLVKRTGEKVFLECVQDMDHENMFWYRQDPGLGLRLIYFSYDVKMKEKGDIPEGYSVSREKKERFSLILESASTNQTSMYLCASSPLGTGNTIYFGEGSWLTVV.